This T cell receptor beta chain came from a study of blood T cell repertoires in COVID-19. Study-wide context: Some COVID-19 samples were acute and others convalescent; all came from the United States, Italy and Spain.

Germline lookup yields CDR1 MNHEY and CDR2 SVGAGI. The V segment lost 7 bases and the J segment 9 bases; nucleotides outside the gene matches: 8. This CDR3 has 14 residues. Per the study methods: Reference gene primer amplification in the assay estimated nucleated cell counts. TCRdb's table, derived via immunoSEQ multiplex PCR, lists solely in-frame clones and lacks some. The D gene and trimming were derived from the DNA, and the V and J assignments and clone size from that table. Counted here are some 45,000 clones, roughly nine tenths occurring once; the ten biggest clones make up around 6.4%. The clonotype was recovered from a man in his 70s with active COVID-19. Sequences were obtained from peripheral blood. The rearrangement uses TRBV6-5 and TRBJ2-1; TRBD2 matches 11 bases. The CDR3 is CASNLAGGQGEQFF. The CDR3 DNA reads TGTGCCAGCAATTTAGCGGGGGGGCAGGGTGAGCAGTTCTTC.